This T cell receptor (beta chain) stems from a study of blood T cell repertoires in COVID-19. The CDR3 extends over 18 amino acids. Per germline, CDR1 SGHTA and CDR2 FQGNSA. The V gene end was trimmed by 2 bases and the J gene end by 1 base; junction bases not matched to a gene: 9. Measured with immunoSEQ multiplex PCR; TCRdb has only the in-frame clones, and not every one. Altogether approximately 58,000 clones are present, roughly four fifths being singletons, with the ten largest covering under 35%. This clone qualifies as medium-sized. The V and J genes are TRBV7-2 and TRBJ2-2; 8 nucleotides align to TRBD2. This receptor was identified in a man in his fifties or sixties with COVID-19, enrolled during active disease. Specimen: peripheral blood. The CDR3 is CASSLYPSGYQNTGELFF. The CDR3 DNA reads as TGTGCCAGCAGCTTATATCCTAGCGGGTATCAGAACACCGGGGAGCTGTTTTTT. Complete variable domain (other parts from reference TRBV7-2 and TRBJ2-2): GAGVSQSPSNKVTEKGKDVELRCDPISGHTALYWYRQSLGQGLEFLIYFQGNSAPDKSGLPSDRFSAERTGGSVSTLTIQRTQQEDSAVYLCASSLYPSGYQNTGELFFGEGSRLTVL.